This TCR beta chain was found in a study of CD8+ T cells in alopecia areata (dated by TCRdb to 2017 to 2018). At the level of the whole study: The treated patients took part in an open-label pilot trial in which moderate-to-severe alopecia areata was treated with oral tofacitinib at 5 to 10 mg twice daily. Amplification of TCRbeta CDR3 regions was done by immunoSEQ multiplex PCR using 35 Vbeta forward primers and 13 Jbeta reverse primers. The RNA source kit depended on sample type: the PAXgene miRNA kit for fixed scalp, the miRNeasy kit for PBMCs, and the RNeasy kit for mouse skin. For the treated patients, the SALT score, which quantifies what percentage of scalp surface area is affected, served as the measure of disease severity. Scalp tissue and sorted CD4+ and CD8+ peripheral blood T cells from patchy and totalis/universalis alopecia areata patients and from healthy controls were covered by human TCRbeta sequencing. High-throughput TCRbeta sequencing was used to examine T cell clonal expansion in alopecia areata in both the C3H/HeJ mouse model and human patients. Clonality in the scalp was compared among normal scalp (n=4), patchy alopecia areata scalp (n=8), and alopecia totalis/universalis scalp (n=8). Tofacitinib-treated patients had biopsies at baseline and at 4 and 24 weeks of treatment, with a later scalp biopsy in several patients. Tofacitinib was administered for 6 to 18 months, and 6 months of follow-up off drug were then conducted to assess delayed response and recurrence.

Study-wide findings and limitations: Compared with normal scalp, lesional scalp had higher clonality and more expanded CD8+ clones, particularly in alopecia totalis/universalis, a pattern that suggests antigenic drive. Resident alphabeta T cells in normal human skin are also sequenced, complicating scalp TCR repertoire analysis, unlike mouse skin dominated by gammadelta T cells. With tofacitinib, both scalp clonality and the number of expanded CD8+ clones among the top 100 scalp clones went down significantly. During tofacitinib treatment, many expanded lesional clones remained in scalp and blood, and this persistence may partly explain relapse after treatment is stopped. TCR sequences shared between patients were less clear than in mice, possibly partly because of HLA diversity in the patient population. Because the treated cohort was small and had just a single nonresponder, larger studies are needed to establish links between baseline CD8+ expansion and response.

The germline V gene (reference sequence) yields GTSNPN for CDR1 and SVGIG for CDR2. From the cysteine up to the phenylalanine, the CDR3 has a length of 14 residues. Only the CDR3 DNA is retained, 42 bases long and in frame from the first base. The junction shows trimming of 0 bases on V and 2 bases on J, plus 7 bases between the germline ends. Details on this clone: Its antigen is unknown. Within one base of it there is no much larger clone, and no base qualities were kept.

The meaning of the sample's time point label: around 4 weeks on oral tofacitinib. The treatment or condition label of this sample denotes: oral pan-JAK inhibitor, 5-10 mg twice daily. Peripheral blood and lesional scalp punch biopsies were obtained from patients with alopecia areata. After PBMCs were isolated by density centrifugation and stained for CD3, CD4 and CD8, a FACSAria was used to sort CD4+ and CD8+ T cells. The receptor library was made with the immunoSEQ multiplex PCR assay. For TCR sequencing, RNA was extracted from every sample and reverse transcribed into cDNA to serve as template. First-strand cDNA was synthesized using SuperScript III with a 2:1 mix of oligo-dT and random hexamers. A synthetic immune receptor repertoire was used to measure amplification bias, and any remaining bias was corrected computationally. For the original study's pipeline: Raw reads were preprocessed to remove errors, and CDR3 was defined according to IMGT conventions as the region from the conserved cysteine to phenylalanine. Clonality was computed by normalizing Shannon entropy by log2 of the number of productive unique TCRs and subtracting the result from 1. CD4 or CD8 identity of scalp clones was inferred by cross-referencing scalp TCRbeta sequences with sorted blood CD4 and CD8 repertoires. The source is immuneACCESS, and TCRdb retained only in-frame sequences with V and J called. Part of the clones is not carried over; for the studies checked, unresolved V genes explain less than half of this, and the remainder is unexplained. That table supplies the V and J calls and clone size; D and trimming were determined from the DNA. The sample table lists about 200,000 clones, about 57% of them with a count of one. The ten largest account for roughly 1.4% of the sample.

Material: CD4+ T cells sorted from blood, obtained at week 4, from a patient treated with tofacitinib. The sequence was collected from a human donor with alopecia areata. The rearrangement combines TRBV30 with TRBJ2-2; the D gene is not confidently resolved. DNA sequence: TGTGCCTGGAGTGTCTCGGTTAACACCGGGGAGCTGTTTTTT. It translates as CAWSVSVNTGELFF.